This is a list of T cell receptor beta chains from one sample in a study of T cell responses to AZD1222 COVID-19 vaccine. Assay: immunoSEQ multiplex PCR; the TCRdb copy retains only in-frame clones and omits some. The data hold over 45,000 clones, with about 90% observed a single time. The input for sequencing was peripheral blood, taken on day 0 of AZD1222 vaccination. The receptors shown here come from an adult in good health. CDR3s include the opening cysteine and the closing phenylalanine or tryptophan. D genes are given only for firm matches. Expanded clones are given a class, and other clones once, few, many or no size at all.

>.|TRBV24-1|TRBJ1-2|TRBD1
TGTGCCACCAGTGATCCCCGACAGGGAATCTCCGGCTACACCTTC
CATSDPRQGISGYTF
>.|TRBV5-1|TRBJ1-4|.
TGCGCCAGCAGGGCTTTTTCGGGAGCAACTAATGAAAAACTGTTTTTT
CASRAFSGATNEKLFF
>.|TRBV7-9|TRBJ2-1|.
TGTGCCAGCAGCTTCTCATCCGGGAACAATGAGCAGTTCTTC
CASSFSSGNNEQFF
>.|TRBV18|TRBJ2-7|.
TGTGCCAGCTCACCAGACAACTACGAGCAGTACTTC
CASSPDNYEQYF
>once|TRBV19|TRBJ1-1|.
TGTGCCAGTAGTAGGGGCCGGCTTGAAGCTTTCTTT
CASSRGRLEAFF
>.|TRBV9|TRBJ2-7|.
TGTGCCAGCAGTTGGGGTGACGTGGGCTTATACGAGCAGTACTTC
CASSWGDVGLYEQYF
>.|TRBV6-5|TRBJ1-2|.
TGTGCCAGCAGCAATGACGGATATGGCTACACCTTC
CASSNDGYGYTF
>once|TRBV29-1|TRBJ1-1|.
TGCAGCGTCAGTATTACAGGTACTTGGCGCACTGAAGCTTTCTTT
CSVSITGTWRTEAFF
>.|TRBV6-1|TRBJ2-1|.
TGTGCCAGCAGGGAAGAAAGACGATCCTACAATGAGCAGTTCTTC
CASREERRSYNEQFF
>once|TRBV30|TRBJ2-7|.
TGTGCCTGTTCGGACAGTCAGTTCTACGAGCAGTACTTC
CACSDSQFYEQYF
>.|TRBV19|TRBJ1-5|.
TGTGCCAGTAGTAGCCAATGGTTGGAGCCCCAGCATTTT
CASSSQWLEPQHF
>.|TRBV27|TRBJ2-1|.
TGTGCCAGCAGTTCAGATTCCTCCTCCTACAATGAGCAGTTCTTC
CASSSDSSSYNEQFF
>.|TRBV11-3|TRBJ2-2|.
TGTGCCAGCAGCTTAGGCGGAGAAACCGGGGAGCTGTTTTTT
CASSLGGETGELFF
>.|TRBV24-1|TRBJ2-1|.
TGTGCCACCAGTCAAGTAGGGACCCTCAATGAGCAGTTCTTC
CATSQVGTLNEQFF
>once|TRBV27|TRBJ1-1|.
TGTGCCAGCAGTGCCTCGGGGTTCGGCACTGAAGCTTTCTTT
CASSASGFGTEAFF
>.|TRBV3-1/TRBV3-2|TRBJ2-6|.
TGTGCCAGCAGCCAAGATATCGGTGCTGGGGCCAACGTCCTGACTTTC
CASSQDIGAGANVLTF
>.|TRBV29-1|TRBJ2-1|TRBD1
TGCAGCGTTAGCCGACAGGGCAACAATGAGCAGTTCTTC
CSVSRQGNNEQFF
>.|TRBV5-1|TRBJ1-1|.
TGCGCCAGCAGCTTAGGACCCATGAACACTGAAGCTTTCTTT
CASSLGPMNTEAFF
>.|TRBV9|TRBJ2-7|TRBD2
TGTGCCAGCAGCGTAGGACTAGCGGGGGCCTACGAGCAGTACTTC
CASSVGLAGAYEQYF
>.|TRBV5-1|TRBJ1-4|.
TGCGCCAGCAGCTTGGAAGGCCGTAATGAAAAACTGTTTTTT
CASSLEGRNEKLFF
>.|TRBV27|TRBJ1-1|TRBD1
TGTGCCAGCAGTCCCCTAGGACAGGGGAATACTGAAGCTTTCTTT
CASSPLGQGNTEAFF
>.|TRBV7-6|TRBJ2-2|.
TGTGCCAGCAGCTTACTTAGGGGCGGGGAGCTGTTTTTT
CASSLLRGGELFF
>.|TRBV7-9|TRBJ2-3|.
TGTGCCAGCAGCTTGGGACTCAGCACAGATACGCAGTATTTT
CASSLGLSTDTQYF
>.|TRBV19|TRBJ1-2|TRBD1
TGTGCCAGTAGTATTGGACAGGGGAGAAGTTGGGATGGCTACACCTTC
CASSIGQGRSWDGYTF
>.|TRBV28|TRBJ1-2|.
TGTGCCAGCAGTTCCGGGACCTACCATTATGGTGGCTACACCTTC
CASSSGTYHYGGYTF
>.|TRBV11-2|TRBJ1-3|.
TGTGCCAGCAGCTCACCCACTCGGGGCTCTGGAAACACCATATATTTT
CASSSPTRGSGNTIYF
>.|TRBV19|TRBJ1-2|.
TGTGCCAGTAGTATAGCAGGGACTAACTATGGCTACACCTTC
CASSIAGTNYGYTF
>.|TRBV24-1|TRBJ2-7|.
TGTGCCACCAGTGCCTTAGGAGCGAGCCCCTGGGAGCAGTACTTC
CATSALGASPWEQYF
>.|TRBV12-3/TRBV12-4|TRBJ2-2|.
TGTGCCAGCAGTTATACAGCAACCGGGGAGCTGTTTTTT
CASSYTATGELFF
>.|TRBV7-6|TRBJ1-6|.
TGTGCCAGCAGCCAGGACGGAATCTCCTATAATTCACCCCTCCACTTT
CASSQDGISYNSPLHF
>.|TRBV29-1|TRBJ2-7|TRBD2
TGCAGCGTGGTACTAGCGGGGGGGTTCTACGAGCAGTACTTC
CSVVLAGGFYEQYF
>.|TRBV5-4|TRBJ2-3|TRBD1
TGTGCCAGCAGCTCGGGACAGACTCAGGCAGATACGCAGTATTTT
CASSSGQTQADTQYF
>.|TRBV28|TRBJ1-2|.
TGTGCCAGCACCGGGGGCTATGGCTACACCTTC
CASTGGYGYTF
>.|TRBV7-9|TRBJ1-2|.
TGTGCCAGCAGCTTGCCGGGCCTCTATGGCTACACCTTC
CASSLPGLYGYTF
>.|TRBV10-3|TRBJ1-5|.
TGTGCCATCAGTAAGGGGACGGATAGCAATCAGCCCCAGCATTTT
CAISKGTDSNQPQHF
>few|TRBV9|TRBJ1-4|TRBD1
TGTGCCAGCAGCGAATCGGGACAGGGGTTTGAAAAACTGTTTTTT
CASSESGQGFEKLFF
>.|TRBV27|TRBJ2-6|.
TGTGCGACGGGACGGGTGCAAACACTATTCTCTGGGGCCAACGTCCTGACTTTC
CATGRVQTLFSGANVLTF
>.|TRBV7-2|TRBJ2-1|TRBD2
TGTGCCAGCAGCATAACTAGCGGGCCAATGAATGAGCAGTTCTTC
CASSITSGPMNEQFF
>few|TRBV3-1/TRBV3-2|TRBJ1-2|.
TGTGCCAGCAGCCAAGCCCAAGGCTACACCTTC
CASSQAQGYTF
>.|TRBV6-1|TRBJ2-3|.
TGTGCCAGCAGTGACACCTCCGGGACACTTGGCACAGATACGCAGTATTTT
CASSDTSGTLGTDTQYF
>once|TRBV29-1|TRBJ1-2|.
TGCAGCGTCGAACCCGAGGACACATATAACTATGGCTACACCTTC
CSVEPEDTYNYGYTF
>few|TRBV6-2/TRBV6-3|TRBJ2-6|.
TGTGCCAGCAGCCAGAGGGGCTCTGGGGCCAACGTCCTGACTTTC
CASSQRGSGANVLTF
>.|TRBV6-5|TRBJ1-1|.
TGTGCCAGCAGACCGAGACCACTTATGAACACTGAAGCTTTCTTT
CASRPRPLMNTEAFF
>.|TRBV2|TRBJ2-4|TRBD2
TGTGCCAGCAGTTACCGACTAGCGGGAGAAGTCCGAGCCAAAAACATTCAGTACTTC
CASSYRLAGEVRAKNIQYF
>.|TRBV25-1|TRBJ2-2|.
TGTGCCAGCAGTGAATTTCGACAGCCGAACACCGGGGAGCTGTTTTTT
CASSEFRQPNTGELFF
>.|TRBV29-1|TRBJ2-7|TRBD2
TGCAGCGTTGAGCCATTGGCGGGAGGGTCCTACGAGCAGTACTTC
CSVEPLAGGSYEQYF
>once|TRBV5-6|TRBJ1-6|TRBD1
TGTGCCAGCAGCCCTGGGACAGAAAATTCACCCCTCCACTTT
CASSPGTENSPLHF
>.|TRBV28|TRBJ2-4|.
TGTGCCAGCAGCCCTGGGGCCCTACGGTCGGGTACAGCCAAAAACATTCAGTACTTC
CASSPGALRSGTAKNIQYF
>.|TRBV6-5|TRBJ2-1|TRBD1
TGTGCCAGCAGTTCGACAGGGGGCGGTCACAATGAGCAGTTCTTC
CASSSTGGGHNEQFF
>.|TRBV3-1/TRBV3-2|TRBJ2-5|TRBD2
TGTGCCAGCAGCCGACTAGCGGTACCTCAGTACTTC
CASSRLAVPQYF
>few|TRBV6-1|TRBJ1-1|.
TGTGCCAGCAGTGGGGAGCCCGGGAGGCTGGACACTGAAGCTTTCTTT
CASSGEPGRLDTEAFF
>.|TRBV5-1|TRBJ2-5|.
TGCGCCAGCAGCTTGAGTTTGGAGACCCAGTACTTC
CASSLSLETQYF
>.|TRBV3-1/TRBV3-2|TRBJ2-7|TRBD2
TGTGCCAGCAGCCAGAGACTAGCGGTTTCAGGCGAGCAGTACTTC
CASSQRLAVSGEQYF